These 25 T cell receptor beta chains originate from one sample sequenced in a study of T cells in Graves' hyperthyroidism and ophthalmopathy. Authors of the study amplified TCR beta CDR3 regions from RNA transcripts. TCR CDR3 regions were first amplified by RT-PCR with HTBI primers. From the multiplex PCR reads, TCRdb called clonotypes with MiXCR, one entry per CDR3 protein. The table records some 620,000 distinct CDR3 sequences, about 17% of them present only once. The sample consisted of blood. The receptor set was obtained from a woman in her twenties or thirties with Graves' hyperthyroidism.

Ten or more counts support this clonotype. The rearrangement joins TRBV6-2 or TRBV6-3 to TRBJ2-3, with D tentatively TRBD2 (5 bases). Germline lookup yields CDR1 MNHEY and CDR2 SVGEGT. The ends were cut back, 5 bases at V and 6 bases at J, with 9 bases in the middle. The CDR3 is 12 residues long. The CDR3 reads CASSKDLDTQYF. The CDR3 region has the DNA TGTGCCAGCAGTAAGGACTTGGATACGCAGTATTTT.

The gene calls are TRBV5-1 and TRBJ2-7, with 7 nucleotides matching TRBD1. Germline V gene data show CDR1 as SGHRS and CDR2 as YFSETQ. Unmatched junction bases numbered 14, after V lost 8 bases and J lost 3 bases. The CDR3 is 15 amino acids. In nucleotides, the CDR3 is TGCGCCAGGGGTACTCTGGGACAGCGAATCTACGAGCAGTACTTC. Translation gives CARGTLGQRIYEQYF. Supplemented by reference TRBV5-1 and TRBJ2-7, the full variable domain reads KAGVTQTPRYLIKTRGQQVTLSCSPISGHRSVSWYQQTPGQGLQFLFEYFSETQRNKGNFPGRFSGRQFSNSRSEMNVSTLELGDSALYLCARGTLGQRIYEQYFGPGTRLTVT.

This clonotype was seen a few times. The V gene is TRBV6-2 or TRBV6-3, the J gene TRBJ2-2, with TRBD2 identical over 8 bases. Germline lookup yields CDR1 MNHEY and CDR2 SVGEGT. This CDR3 contains 13 residues. Losses at the gene ends were 6 bases for V and 6 bases for J; bases not matched to a gene: 3. CDR3 DNA sequence: TGTGCCAGCAGACCAGCGGGAGCCGGGGAGCTGTTTTTT. It translates to CASRPAGAGELFF.

The CDR3 bases are TGTGCCTGGAGTACCCGCTATGGCTACACCTTC. Translated, it gives CAWSTRYGYTF. The chain has TRBV30 and TRBJ1-2; D is undetermined. Germline CDR1 GTSNPN, CDR2 SVGIG (reference sequence). This CDR3 spans 11 amino acids. V dropped 2 bases and J dropped 4 bases, with 5 bases sitting between them.

Regarding this clonotype: Germline and junction disagree at one end, which may indicate a read error. The CDR3 loop reads CASSPQGEGETQHF. CDR3 in DNA: TGTGCCAGTAGTCCACAGGGGGAGGGAGAGACCCAGCACTTC. This chain connects TRBV19 to TRBJ2-5, with D possibly matching TRBD1 (8 bases). The length of the CDR3 is 14 residues. Germline lookup yields CDR1 LNHDA and CDR2 SQIVND (reference sequence).

The table lists this clonotype with many counts. The chain combines TRBV20-1 with TRBJ2-2; 12 nucleotides align to TRBD2. CDR3 length equals 16 residues. J gave up 1 base and V 2 bases, and 2 bases lay outside the gene matches. Germline V gene lookup returns CDR1 DFQATT and CDR2 SNEGSKA (reference sequence). In DNA, the CDR3 is TGCAGTGCTAGACCTAGCGGGAGGGAGAACACCGGGGAGCTGTTTTTT. It codes for CSARPSGRENTGELFF.

A few counts support this clonotype. A much larger clone is a single base away; this may be a read error. The gene calls are TRBV12-3 or TRBV12-4 and TRBJ1-5; D is unresolved. V shed 4 bases and J shed 9 bases, with 25 bases lying between them. The CDR3 has 17 amino acids. The CDR3 region has the DNA TGTGCCAGCAGTTGGGGTTTTTCGGCAGGTCGGGGTCGGCCCCAGCATTTT. Protein product: CASSWGFSAGRGRPQHF.

This clonotype was recorded a few times. The V gene is TRBV18, the J gene TRBJ1-1, with TRBD1 identical over 7 bases. The ends lost 4 bases at V and 1 base at J; junction bases unmatched: 12. The germline V gene has CDR1 KGHSH and CDR2 LQKENI. The CDR3 sequence is 17 residues long. CDR3 in DNA: TGTGCCAGCTCACGGTCCGAGGGGGCGACTACGAACACTGAAGCTTTCTTT. Translation gives CASSRSEGATTNTEAFF.

This clonotype was seen at least ten times. The genes are TRBV5-8 and TRBJ1-2, with 9 positions matching TRBD1. The CDR3 consists of 14 residues. CDR1 is SGHTS and CDR2 is YDEGEE in the germline V gene. Trimming took 4 bases from V and 5 from J; bases not matched to a gene: 6. CDR3 coding DNA: TGTGCCAGCAGCCGACTCGGACAGGGGTATGGCTACACCTTC. As protein: CASSRLGQGYGYTF.

The chain links TRBV10-3 to TRBJ1-6, with D perhaps TRBD1 (5 bases). CDR1 is ENHRY and CDR2 is SYGVKD in the germline V gene. This CDR3 is built from 12 residues. With 10 bases removed from V and 7 bases from J, the gap between germline ends came to 11 bases. In nucleotides, the CDR3 is TGTGCCACTGGGACCGTGAATTCACCCCTCCACTTT. It is translated as CATGTVNSPLHF.

This clonotype has more than one count but fewer than ten. This sequence joins TRBV30 and TRBJ1-1; perhaps TRBD1 as D (5 bases). Germline-derived CDR1 and CDR2 are GTSNPN and SVGIG (reference sequence). V was clipped by 4 bases and J by 1 base, with 13 bases between them. The CDR3 covers 14 residues. The CDR3 sequence is CAWTSRGWNTEAFF. CDR3 nucleotide sequence: TGTGCCTGGACTTCTCGGGGCTGGAACACTGAAGCTTTCTTT.

In its sample, this clonotype was seen a few times. This chain uses TRBV10-3 with TRBJ1-5; D uncertain. V lost 3 bases to trimming and J lost 7 bases, with 16 bases between them. Germline V gene sequence: CDR1 ENHRY, CDR2 SYGVKD. The length of the CDR3 is 15 residues. The CDR3 loop is CAISENGGVGQPQHF. The CDR3 nucleotides are TGTGCCATCAGTGAAAACGGTGGGGTTGGACAGCCCCAGCATTTT.

This clonotype was observed many times. The chain uses TRBV20-1 and TRBJ2-5, with 12 bases that match TRBD2. The junction had 7 bases not matched to a gene; V was cut back by 6 bases and J by 5 bases. The germline V gene encodes CDR1 DFQATT and CDR2 SNEGSKA (reference sequence). This CDR3 is built from 14 residues. The CDR3: CSALAGGAGETQYF. The CDR3 nucleotides are TGCAGTGCGCTAGCGGGAGGGGCTGGTGAGACCCAGTACTTC.

This chain joins TRBV18 and TRBJ2-2; D possibly matches TRBD1 or TRBD2 (5 bases each). Germline V gives CDR1 KGHSH, CDR2 LQKENI. Trimming took 2 bases from V and 0 from J, leaving 10 bases between them. The CDR3 extends over 16 amino acids. Written as DNA, the CDR3 is TGTGCCAGCTCACCAAGAGGGGCGACGAACACCGGGGAGCTGTTTTTT. Its translation: CASSPRGATNTGELFF.

This clonotype showed up many times. The J gene is TRBJ2-1, the V gene TRBV5-8; D call uncertain. Germline CDR1 and CDR2: SGHTS and YDEGEE. V lost 0 bases, J lost 2 bases, and 27 bases lay in between. The length of the CDR3 is 21 residues. The CDR3 is CASSLEELGRINDKPYNEQFF. The CDR3 DNA reads TGTGCCAGCAGCTTGGAAGAGTTAGGACGGATTAATGATAAACCCTACAATGAGCAGTTCTTC.

This clonotype was seen a few times. The CDR3 protein is CASSLAEIPLHEQFF. The DNA for the CDR3 is TGCGCCAGCAGCTTGGCCGAAATACCACTTCATGAGCAGTTCTTC. The chain links TRBV5-1 to TRBJ2-1; D is ambiguous. The V and J ends lost 0 bases and 8 bases respectively, with 15 bases between them. The V gene's germline CDR1 is SGHRS and CDR2 YFSETQ. CDR3 length: 15 residues. Full variable domain (missing parts from reference TRBV5-1 and TRBJ2-1): KAGVTQTPRYLIKTRGQQVTLSCSPISGHRSVSWYQQTPGQGLQFLFEYFSETQRNKGNFPGRFSGRQFSNSRSEMNVSTLELGDSALYLCASSLAEIPLHEQFFGPGTRLTVL.

The chain employs TRBV7-9 and TRBJ2-7; D possibly uses TRBD1 or TRBD2 (5 bases each). V was cut by 6 bases and J by 4 bases, with 16 bases left in between. Per germline, CDR1 SEHNR and CDR2 FQNEAQ (reference sequence). The CDR3 contains 14 residues. The CDR3 sequence: CASSYEGDPYEQYF. CDR3 coding DNA: TGTGCCAGCAGTTATGAAGGGGACCCTTACGAGCAGTACTTC. Full variable domain (remainder filled in from reference TRBV7-9 and TRBJ2-7): DTGVSQNPRHKITKRGQNVTFRCDPISEHNRLYWYRQTLGQGPEFLTYFQNEAQLEKSRLLSDRFSAERPKGSFSTLEIQRTEQGDSAMYLCASSYEGDPYEQYFGPGTRLTVT.

CDR3 sequence: CASSHDRAYGYTF. The CDR3 region has the DNA TGTGCCAGCAGCCATGACAGGGCCTATGGCTACACCTTC. The V gene is TRBV7-9, the J gene TRBJ1-2, with 7 bases fitting TRBD1. The germline CDR1 and CDR2 sequences are SEHNR and FQNEAQ (reference sequence). The CDR3 runs 13 residues. The junction had 4 bases not matched to a gene; V was cut back by 5 bases and J by 4 bases.

In this sample, this clonotype turned up a few times. The chain combines TRBV5-1 with TRBJ2-3; a weak D match, TRBD1 (6 bases). Germline CDR1 SGHRS, CDR2 YFSETQ. There are 15 residues in the CDR3. Trimming removed 0 bases at V and 2 bases at J, with 10 bases between. CDR3 coding DNA: TGCGCCAGCAGCTTGGCCGGGACACACACAGATACGCAGTATTTT. Translated: CASSLAGTHTDTQYF.

This clonotype was seen many times. V is TRBV12-3 or TRBV12-4 and J is TRBJ1-4; D remains ambiguous. The ends were cut back, 5 bases at V and 8 bases at J, with 18 bases in the middle. The CDR3 length is 15 residues. The CDR3: CASSPPLLGGEKLFF. The CDR3 region has the DNA TGTGCCAGCAGTCCGCCATTGTTGGGAGGAGAAAAACTGTTTTTT.

This clonotype was seen more than once but under ten times. This sequence joins TRBV28 and TRBJ2-1, with D possibly being TRBD2 (7 bases). The ends were cut back, 2 bases at V and 7 bases at J, with 24 bases in the middle. CDR1 and CDR2 (germline): MDHEN, SYDVKM. CDR3 length: 18 residues. CDR3 sequence (DNA): TGTGCCAGCAGTTTAAGGGGGGTTGCGGGAGTCGGGTGGAATGAGCAGTTCTTC. Its protein product is CASSLRGVAGVGWNEQFF.

This clonotype was counted ten times or more. The chain links TRBV3-1 to TRBJ1-1, with 8 bases aligning to TRBD1. V lost 3 bases and J lost 6; bases outside the gene matches: 6. The CDR3 sequence is 14 residues long. CDR1 LGHDT and CDR2 YNNKEL come from the germline V gene (reference sequence). In DNA form, the CDR3 reads TGTGCCAGCAGCCACTCCTCGGACAGGGCTGAAGCTTTCTTT. It encodes CASSHSSDRAEAFF.

At least ten counts were recorded for this clonotype. This rearrangement joins TRBV18 to TRBJ2-5; the D gene is possibly TRBD2 (7 bases). The germline V gene has CDR1 KGHSH and CDR2 LQKENI. The CDR3 contains 15 residues. Trimming cost V 2 bases and J 4 bases, with 14 bases left between them. The CDR3 coding sequence is TGTGCCAGCTCACCAGAAACGGGGGGCCGAGAGACCCAGTACTTC. As protein: CASSPETGGRETQYF.

The table lists this clonotype with many counts. V usage is TRBV30 and J usage is TRBJ1-2; D is unclear. This CDR3 is 12 amino acids long. CDR1 is GTSNPN, CDR2 SVGIG, per germline (reference sequence). V was clipped by 0 bases and J by 7 bases, with 9 bases between them. Here the CDR3 DNA reads TGTGCCTGGAGTGTAAACCTCGGTGGCTACACCTTC. It codes for CAWSVNLGGYTF.

The gene calls are TRBV4-2 and TRBJ1-5, with TRBD1 matching 7 bases. V lost 1 base, J lost 6 bases, and 12 bases stayed unmatched. The CDR3 consists of 17 residues. Germline CDR1 is LGHNA and CDR2 is YNFKEQ. The DNA of the CDR3 is TGTGCCAGCAGCCAAGGGGAGACAGGGAGAAAAGGTCAGCCCCAGCATTTT. It translates to CASSQGETGRKGQPQHF.